Presented here are 19 T cell receptor beta chains from one specimen sequenced in a study of blood T cell repertoires in COVID-19. Measured with immunoSEQ multiplex PCR; TCRdb has only the in-frame clones, and not every one. The table has about 89,000 clones, about three quarters seen once. Input material: peripheral blood. The receptors were sampled from a human donor in a cohort sampled during active COVID-19.

This chain links TRBV4-1 with TRBJ1-2; tentatively, D is TRBD1 (5 bases). Between the trimmed V and J ends, which lost 1 base and 4 bases, there was a span of 10 bases. The CDR3 contains 14 residues. Germline loops: CDR1 MGHRA, CDR2 YSYEKL. The CDR3 region is CASSQGWGVYGYTF. The CDR3 bases are TGCGCCAGCAGCCAAGGGTGGGGGGTCTATGGCTACACCTTC.

The V call is TRBV9, the J call TRBJ2-1; 9 bases agree with TRBD2. V trimming: 0 bases; J trimming: 4 bases; junction bases outside the gene matches: 5. Germline CDR1 reads SGDLS; CDR2 reads YYNGEE. The CDR3 spans 16 residues. This CDR3 reads CASSVGSGSWYNEQFF. The CDR3 region has the DNA TGTGCCAGCAGCGTAGGTAGCGGGAGTTGGTACAATGAGCAGTTCTTC. The full variable domain, its missing parts supplied by reference TRBV9 and TRBJ2-1, is DSGVTQTPKHLITATGQRVTLRCSPRSGDLSVYWYQQSLDQGLQFLIQYYNGEERAKGNILERFSAQQFPDLHSELNLSSLELGDSALYFCASSVGSGSWYNEQFFGPGTRLTVL.

The J gene is TRBJ2-5, the V gene TRBV7-2, with TRBD2 matching over 8 bases. J was trimmed by 4 bases and V by 5 bases; bases with no gene match: 6. The CDR3 consists of 14 residues. CDR1 is SGHTA, CDR2 FQGNSA, per germline. For the CDR3, the DNA is TGTGCCAGCAGCCCAAGTCGGGAGGGAGAGACCCAGTACTTC. Translation: CASSPSREGETQYF. Combining the CDR3 with reference TRBV7-2 and TRBJ2-5 gives the whole variable domain GAGVSQSPSNKVTEKGKDVELRCDPISGHTALYWYRQSLGQGLEFLIYFQGNSAPDKSGLPSDRFSAERTGGSVSTLTIQRTQQEDSAVYLCASSPSREGETQYFGPGTRLLVL.

This clone was recorded once. CDR3 protein: CASSLLGRGEPLHF. The CDR3, as DNA: TGTGCCAGCAGCTTGTTGGGCAGGGGCGAACCCCTCCACTTT. The chain has TRBV5-4 and TRBJ1-6; possibly TRBD1 for D (6 bases). Germline V gene data show CDR1 as SGHNT and CDR2 as YYREEE (reference sequence). V was pared by 1 base and J by 12 bases, with 14 bases between. This CDR3 has 14 residues. Together with reference TRBV5-4 and TRBJ1-6, the CDR3 gives the full variable domain: ETGVTQSPTHLIKTRGQQVTLRCSSQSGHNTVSWYQQALGQGPQFIFQYYREEENGRGNFPPRFSGLQFPNYSSELNVNALELDDSALYLCASSLLGRGEPLHFGNGTRLTVT.

This clone was recorded only once. The chain has TRBV2 and TRBJ1-6; 7 nucleotides align to TRBD1. From germline, CDR1 is SNHLY and CDR2 FYNNEI. With V trimmed by 7 bases and J by 5 bases, 8 bases remained unmatched. The CDR3 runs 15 residues. The CDR3 DNA reads as TGTGCCAGCATTAAACAGGGGACCAATAATTCACCCCTCCACTTT. Protein product: CASIKQGTNNSPLHF.

The CDR3, as DNA: TGTGCCAGCAGCTCAAGCCTACTAGCGGGAGTCACCGGGGAGCTGTTTTTT. Its translation: CASSSSLLAGVTGELFF. The V and J genes are TRBV7-2 and TRBJ2-2; 11 bases agree with TRBD2. The CDR3 spans 17 residues. With 4 bases clipped from V and 4 bases from J, the junction kept 8 bases outside the gene matches. Germline V gene sequence: CDR1 SGHTA, CDR2 FQGNSA.

The chain carries TRBV28 and TRBJ1-2, with TRBD1 identical over 9 bases. From germline, CDR1 is MDHEN and CDR2 SYDVKM. The CDR3 sequence is 15 residues long. With 2 bases clipped from V and 8 bases from J, the junction kept 9 bases outside the gene matches. This chain's CDR3 is CASSLPGQGIGGYTF. The CDR3, as DNA: TGTGCCAGCAGTTTACCGGGACAGGGAATCGGGGGCTACACCTTC.

DNA of the CDR3: TGTGCCAGCAGTGAGGTGGCGGGAGGGCCCTACGAGCAGTACTTC. Translating gives CASSEVAGGPYEQYF. The chain recombines TRBV6-1 with TRBJ2-7; 9 positions agree with TRBD2. Germline CDR1 reads MNHNS; CDR2 reads SASEGT. The V gene end was trimmed by 3 bases and the J gene end by 2 bases; junction bases not matched to a gene: 5. The CDR3 consists of 15 residues.

V is TRBV25-1 and J is TRBJ2-5; the match to TRBD1 covers 7 bases. Germline V gene data show CDR1 as MGHDK and CDR2 as SYGVNS. This CDR3 comprises 14 residues. Trimming cost V 6 bases and J 4 bases; bases outside gene matches: 8. The CDR3 loop is CASSRGTVPETQYF. DNA for the CDR3: TGTGCCAGCAGCCGAGGGACAGTACCAGAGACCCAGTACTTC.

The V gene is TRBV30, the J gene TRBJ2-5; 8 bases match TRBD2. Per germline, CDR1 GTSNPN and CDR2 SVGIG (reference sequence). J lost 6 bases, V lost 6 bases, and 9 bases had no gene match. CDR3 length: 13 residues. The CDR3 DNA reads as TGTGCCTGTTCAGAAGCGGGGGAAAAGACCCAGTACTTC. Its translation is CACSEAGEKTQYF.

The genes are TRBV10-2 and TRBJ2-7; D perhaps matches TRBD1 (5 bases). The CDR3 is made up of 15 amino acids. Trimming cost V 4 bases and J 5 bases, with 18 bases left between them. Per the germline V gene, CDR1 is WSHSY and CDR2 is SAAADI. For the CDR3, the DNA is TGCGCCAGCAGTGGGGGCGGAATCACAAGAGACGAGCAGTACTTC. This sequence encodes CASSGGGITRDEQYF.

This clone has a single count. The chain uses TRBV19 and TRBJ2-7; maybe TRBD2 (5 bases). Trimming shortened V by 7 bases and J by 5 bases, and 9 bases separated the two germline ends. This CDR3 region has 11 residues. The germline V gene has CDR1 LNHDA and CDR2 SQIVND (reference sequence). CDR3 protein: CASKSGDEQYF. CDR3 bases: TGTGCCAGTAAGAGCGGAGACGAGCAGTACTTC.

The rearrangement uses TRBV11-2 and TRBJ2-1, with 9 bases that match TRBD2. The CDR3 loop spans 16 amino acids. Germline values: CDR1 SGHAT, CDR2 FQNNGV. V lost 1 base to trimming and J lost 6 bases; unmatched junction nucleotides: 7. The DNA for the CDR3 is TGTGCCAGCAGCTTAGCCCCCCTAGCGGGAATCAATGAGCAGTTCTTC. It yields the protein CASSLAPLAGINEQFF.

For this clone: At one boundary the junction diverges from the germline segment, which might be a read error. The rearrangement uses TRBV7-2 and TRBJ2-1; maybe TRBD2 (6 bases). This CDR3 is 14 amino acids long. Germline CDR1 reads SGHTA; CDR2 reads FQGNSA. For the CDR3, the DNA is TGTGCCAGCAGCCTAGCGAGCTCCTACAATGAGCAGTTCTTC. It encodes CASSLASSYNEQFF.

The sample holds one count of this clone. The chain is built from TRBV24-1 and TRBJ2-3; D possibly corresponds to TRBD1 (5 bases). Trimming stripped 3 bases from V and 9 bases from J, with 21 bases between. Germline lookup yields CDR1 KGHDR and CDR2 SFDVKD. CDR3 length: 16 amino acids. The CDR3 loop reads CATSDPMRLTGDTQYF. The CDR3 DNA sequence: TGTGCCACCAGTGATCCAATGCGCCTTACAGGCGACACGCAGTATTTT.

The V call is TRBV19, the J call TRBJ2-7; perhaps TRBD2 as D (5 bases). Germline-derived CDR1 and CDR2 are LNHDA and SQIVND (reference sequence). The CDR3 extends over 15 amino acids. Trimming removed 3 bases from V and 0 bases from J, with 12 bases in between. The CDR3 DNA is TGTGCCAGTAGTATCAAGTCTGGGAGCTCCTACGAGCAGTACTTC. Translated: CASSIKSGSSYEQYF.

This sequence joins TRBV11-3 and TRBJ2-4, with TRBD2 matching 7 bases. There are 13 residues in the CDR3. After removal of 2 bases from V and 8 bases from J, the junction contained 3 bases not matched to a gene. Germline values: CDR1 SGHNT, CDR2 YENEEA. The CDR3 protein is CASSLSGRDIQYF. The DNA of the CDR3 is TGTGCCAGCAGCTTATCAGGGAGGGACATTCAGTACTTC. The variable domain in full, completed from reference TRBV11-3 and TRBJ2-4, reads EAGVVQSPRYKIIEKKQPVAFWCNPISGHNTLYWYLQNLGQGPELLIRYENEEAVDDSQLPKDRFSAERLKGVDSTLKIQPAELGDSAVYLCASSLSGRDIQYFGAGTRLSVL.

This clone was detected once. The V gene is TRBV6-5, the J gene TRBJ1-2, with no clear D. There are 12 residues in the CDR3. CDR1 is MNHEY and CDR2 is SVGAGI in the germline V gene. Trimming removed 6 bases at V and 4 bases at J, with 9 bases between. The CDR3 spells CASSPTGYGYTF. The CDR3 DNA is TGTGCCAGCAGCCCGACGGGCTATGGCTACACCTTC.

The CDR3 DNA follows: TGTGCCAGCAGAGGGACTAGCGGGAGGAGCTCCTACAATGAGCAGTTCTTC. Its translation is CASRGTSGRSSYNEQFF. The J gene is TRBJ2-1, the V gene TRBV5-5, with TRBD2 identical over 15 bases. This CDR3 has 17 amino acids. CDR1 is SGHKS and CDR2 is YYEKEE in the germline V gene (reference sequence). Germline trimming cut 5 bases from V and 0 bases from J; bases unmatched to any gene: 3.